Sequencing of this T cell receptor beta chain was carried out in a study of blood T cell repertoires in COVID-19 (dated by TCRdb to the early 2020s). For the study in its entirety: The collaborator samples originated in the United States, Italy and Spain and spanned the acute and convalescent phases of COVID-19. The material from the prospective study consisted of cDNA or gDNA derived from T cells, B-cell-depleted T cells, or PBMCs. Deeply sampled blood TCRbeta repertoires from subjects exposed to, actively infected with, or recovered from COVID-19 were included in the dataset. The repertoires were released in a freely available public database intended as a resource for research on the immune response to SARS-CoV-2. Samples were obtained from the ongoing ImmuneRACE study (first 160 participants) and from over 1,000 subjects provided by 6 global collaborators. The sample metadata nearly always contained a de-identified subject ID, COVID-19 status, age in years and sex. Where available, HLA class I and class II types were obtained from metadata supplied by the sample provider rather than from assay-based typing.

CDR1 and CDR2, looked up from the germline V gene, are MNHEY and SVGAGI. V has 6 bases trimmed and J has 7 bases trimmed; junction bases matching no gene number 6. Its CDR3 holds 15 amino acids, cysteine through phenylalanine. CDR3 DNA is the only sequence kept; it has 45 bases, read in frame from the first base. Each collaborating institution followed its own protocols to collect whole blood in K2EDTA tubes. For TCRbeta analysis, collaborator samples were shipped as frozen whole blood, as isolated PBMCs, or as DNA extracted from either sample type. TCRbeta CDR3 regions were amplified from genomic DNA using the immunoSEQ Assay, a bias-controlled multiplex PCR. As for the authors' bioinformatics: Within the assay, amplification of reference gene primers was used to estimate how many nucleated cells each sample contained. Sequence reads were collapsed and filtered to measure the absolute abundance of every unique TCRbeta CDR3 rearrangement. Productive Simpson clonality was computed per sample as the square root of Simpson's diversity index over productive rearrangements. Held by TCRdb, this immuneACCESS table contains in-frame sequences only and omits some clones. Under half of the omission traces to an unresolved V gene where checked; the cause of the rest is unknown. V, J and clone size reflect that table, while D and trimming were determined from the DNA. Counted in this sample were over 150,000 clones; less than 90% of them appeared once. In total, the top ten clones hold 13% to 15% of the sample.

What the research found in general, with its limitations: The quantity of clinical and demographic metadata differed by source and by participant and was supplied without curation.

About this clone: No cognate antigen has been identified for it. Base qualities are not at hand, and no much larger clone is one base apart.

This sequence originates from a man younger than 35 with active or convalescent COVID-19. The chain is made from TRBV6-5 and TRBJ1-6; TRBD1 fits 10 bases in the junction. Sequenced input: peripheral blood. For the CDR3, the sequence is CASRTTGGANSPLHF. The nucleotide sequence is TGTGCCAGCAGAACGACAGGGGGCGCGAATTCACCCCTCCACTTT.